Below, 29 T cell receptor beta chains from the same sample are listed, as sequenced in a study of T-cell reconstitution after alpha-beta-depleted transplantation in children. Preparing the TCRbeta library involved the use of unique molecular identifiers. From the PCR reads, TCRdb called clonotypes with MiXCR, one entry per CDR3 protein. This table holds some 500,000 distinct CDR3 sequences, about 17% found once. The starting material was PBMCs from the stem cell graft donor, obtained from the stem cell graft. These receptors all come from a human donor who donated a stem cell graft to a child with acute lymphoblastic leukemia.

This clonotype has a handful of counts. The chain carries TRBV12-3 or TRBV12-4 and TRBJ2-7; 13 bases align to TRBD2. V lost 5 bases and J lost 4; bases outside the gene matches: 5. The CDR3 consists of 15 residues. The CDR3 region is CASSPGTSGMYEQYF. The CDR3 DNA is TGTGCCAGCAGTCCCGGGACTAGCGGGATGTACGAGCAGTACTTC.

CDR3 DNA sequence: TGTGCCAGCACCTTATCGAGCAATCAGCCCCAGCATTTT. Amino acid sequence: CASTLSSNQPQHF. The chain couples TRBV6-2 or TRBV6-3 to TRBJ1-5; D unresolved. The germline V and J ends were trimmed by 7 bases and 1 base, with 8 bases remaining between them. Germline V gives CDR1 MNHEY, CDR2 SVGEGT. The CDR3 is 13 amino acids.

This clonotype was counted between two and nine times. J is TRBJ2-7 and V is TRBV7-6; D unclear. Trimming shortened V by 5 bases and J by 6 bases, and 14 bases separated the two germline ends. This CDR3 has 13 amino acids. Germline CDR1 is SGHVS and CDR2 is FNYEAQ. The CDR3 is CASSPWVASEQYF. CDR3 in DNA: TGTGCCAGCAGCCCCTGGGTAGCAAGCGAGCAGTACTTC.

The rearrangement uses TRBV2 and TRBJ2-7; D is perhaps TRBD2 (5 bases). The germline gives CDR1 SNHLY, CDR2 FYNNEI. Trimming took off 4 bases at V and 6 bases at J, with 10 bases between the two ends. CDR3 length: 12 residues. DNA of the CDR3: TGTGCCAGCAGTGTCGGGATTCTCGAGCAGTACTTC. This gives the protein CASSVGILEQYF.

This clonotype was counted between two and nine times. The rearrangement uses TRBV7-9 and TRBJ1-1; 7 bases are shared with TRBD1. Germline V lookup: CDR1 SEHNR, CDR2 FQNEAQ (reference sequence). The ends lost 1 base at V and 7 bases at J; junction bases unmatched: 12. This CDR3 contains 16 residues. Here the CDR3 reads CASSLVGPQGGFEAFF. In DNA, the CDR3 is TGTGCCAGCAGCTTAGTCGGGCCCCAGGGGGGATTTGAAGCTTTCTTT.

The chain employs TRBV29-1 and TRBJ2-5, with D possibly matching TRBD2 (5 bases). Germline V lookup: CDR1 SQVTM, CDR2 ANQGSEA. This CDR3 is 14 amino acids long. Trimming stripped 4 bases from V and 0 bases from J, with 12 bases between. The CDR3 DNA is TGCAGCGTTGCCCGGGGTCGGAACCAAGAGACCCAGTACTTC. Its protein product is CSVARGRNQETQYF.

The V and J genes are TRBV27 and TRBJ1-5; the D is unclear. The CDR3 covers 14 residues. Trimming cost V 3 bases and J 3 bases, with 9 bases left between them. The V gene's germline CDR1 is MNHEY and CDR2 SMNVEV (reference sequence). The DNA for the CDR3 is TGTGCCAGCAGTTTGGAGGGTGACAATCAGCCCCAGCATTTT. Translation: CASSLEGDNQPQHF.

The chain joins TRBV20-1 to TRBJ1-6, with D unclear. CDR1 and CDR2 from the germline V gene are DFQATT and SNEGSKA (reference sequence). V shed 3 bases and J shed 0 bases, with 12 bases lying between them. This CDR3 is 16 amino acids long. CDR3 region: CSASPVQSSYNSPLHF. The CDR3 nucleotides are TGCAGTGCTAGCCCTGTACAGAGCTCCTATAATTCACCCCTCCACTTT.

V usage is TRBV14 and J usage is TRBJ2-3; D gene uncertain. The V gene lost 1 base and the J gene lost 4 bases, with 15 bases spanning the gap. The CDR3 totals 16 residues. CDR1 is SGHDN and CDR2 is FVKESK in the germline V gene. CDR3 DNA sequence: TGTGCCAGCAGCCAAGTATCCCCTAATCCCGCAGATACGCAGTATTTT. This codes for CASSQVSPNPADTQYF.

CDR3 in DNA: TGTGCCATCAAGGCAGGGGAGAACACTGAAGCTTTCTTT. Its protein product is CAIKAGENTEAFF. V and J are TRBV10-3 and TRBJ1-1; possibly TRBD1 for D (6 bases). Germline CDR1 ENHRY, CDR2 SYGVKD. V shed 7 bases and J shed 1 base, with 10 bases lying between them. The CDR3 is 13 residues long.

The CDR3 loop is CASSRLGTASYNEQFF. CDR3 DNA: TGTGCCAGCAGCCGCCTTGGGACAGCCTCCTACAATGAGCAGTTCTTC. The chain joins TRBV4-2 to TRBJ2-1; 7 bases fit TRBD1. The CDR3 has 16 amino acids. The V and J ends lost 4 bases and 0 bases, in that order; junction bases with no gene match: 6. Germline CDR1 reads LGHNA; CDR2 reads YNFKEQ.

This clonotype has a handful of counts. CDR3 region: CSARAGGGNEQFF. The CDR3 bases are TGCAGTGCTAGGGCTGGAGGGGGGAATGAGCAGTTCTTC. The chain recombines TRBV20-1 with TRBJ2-1; either TRBD1 or TRBD2 may fit D (6 bases each). CDR1 and CDR2 (germline): DFQATT, SNEGSKA (reference sequence). V was shortened by 3 bases and J by 7 bases, with 13 bases between the two germline ends. This CDR3 region has 13 residues.

This clonotype has a handful of counts. The chain is built from TRBV5-1 and TRBJ1-1, with D perhaps matching TRBD1 (5 bases). The CDR3 sequence is 15 residues long. CDR1 is SGHRS, CDR2 YFSETQ, per germline. The germline V and J ends were trimmed by 3 bases and 7 bases, with 19 bases remaining between them. Here the CDR3 reads CASSSPPGPRGEAFF. The CDR3 DNA follows: TGCGCCAGCAGCTCACCTCCGGGACCCCGCGGTGAAGCTTTCTTT. The entire variable domain, with the rest obtained from reference TRBV5-1 and TRBJ1-1, is as follows: KAGVTQTPRYLIKTRGQQVTLSCSPISGHRSVSWYQQTPGQGLQFLFEYFSETQRNKGNFPGRFSGRQFSNSRSEMNVSTLELGDSALYLCASSSPPGPRGEAFFGQGTRLTVV.

This clonotype was observed a few times. This rearrangement joins TRBV5-1 to TRBJ2-7, with D possibly matching TRBD2 (6 bases). Trimming shortened V by 0 bases and J by 3 bases, and 13 bases separated the two germline ends. The CDR3 sequence is 15 residues long. From germline, CDR1 is SGHRS and CDR2 YFSETQ. For the CDR3, the DNA is TGCGCCAGCAGCTTGGGGCCACTAGCCCGCTACGAGCAGTACTTC. Translated: CASSLGPLARYEQYF.

The rearrangement joins TRBV10-1 to TRBJ2-7; D remains ambiguous. V dropped 1 base and J dropped 0 bases, with 7 bases sitting between them. Germline V CDR1 and CDR2: WNHNN, SYGVQD (reference sequence). The CDR3 has 14 amino acids. This CDR3 is CASSELSDSYEQYF. CDR3 DNA sequence: TGCGCCAGCAGTGAGTTAAGCGACTCCTACGAGCAGTACTTC.

The chain has TRBV12-3 or TRBV12-4 and TRBJ2-5; 8 bases are shared with TRBD2. Unmatched junction bases numbered 3, after V lost 6 bases and J lost 3 bases. CDR3 length equals 13 residues. This CDR3 is CASRGTSKETQYF. CDR3 DNA: TGTGCCAGCAGGGGGACTAGTAAAGAGACCCAGTACTTC.

V usage is TRBV20-1 and J usage is TRBJ2-1; D is unclear. Germline CDR1 and CDR2: DFQATT and SNEGSKA (reference sequence). The length of the CDR3 is 11 residues. The ends were cut back, 5 bases at V and 9 bases at J, with 11 bases in the middle. The CDR3 reads CSALSPSEQFF. For the CDR3, the DNA is TGCAGTGCTTTAAGTCCTAGTGAGCAGTTCTTC.

The chain couples TRBV9 to TRBJ2-7; 9 bases match TRBD2. Germline CDR1 and CDR2: SGDLS and YYNGEE. There are 15 residues in the CDR3. The ends lost 5 bases at V and 2 bases at J; junction bases unmatched: 8. CDR3 sequence: CASSAGTSLTYEQYF. The CDR3 region has the DNA TGTGCCAGCAGTGCCGGGACTAGCCTTACCTACGAGCAGTACTTC. The whole variable domain, remainder taken from reference TRBV9 and TRBJ2-7, is DSGVTQTPKHLITATGQRVTLRCSPRSGDLSVYWYQQSLDQGLQFLIQYYNGEERAKGNILERFSAQQFPDLHSELNLSSLELGDSALYFCASSAGTSLTYEQYFGPGTRLTVT.

This clonotype has only a few counts. The chain has TRBV19 and TRBJ2-1; D might be TRBD1 (5 bases). The CDR3 spans 13 residues. V shed 6 bases and J shed 6 bases, with 12 bases lying between them. The V gene's germline CDR1 is LNHDA and CDR2 SQIVND (reference sequence). CDR3 in amino acids: CASSPTVGNEQFF. The CDR3 nucleotides are TGTGCCAGTAGCCCGACAGTCGGCAATGAGCAGTTCTTC.

Only a few counts were recorded for this clonotype. The V gene is TRBV4-1, the J gene TRBJ2-7; D ambiguous. The CDR3 has 15 residues. The germline V gene encodes CDR1 MGHRA and CDR2 YSYEKL. V was trimmed by 4 bases and J by 0 bases, leaving 13 bases between them. CDR3: CASSLVSSGSYEQYF. Written as DNA, the CDR3 is TGCGCCAGCAGCCTGGTATCTTCAGGCTCCTACGAGCAGTACTTC.

This clonotype was seen a handful of times. V gene TRBV24-1 combines with J gene TRBJ2-1, with D uncertain. Germline CDR1 KGHDR, CDR2 SFDVKD. V dropped 4 bases and J dropped 2 bases, with 5 bases sitting between them. This CDR3 is built from 13 residues. The CDR3 DNA follows: TGTGCCACCAGTGACCCGGCCTACAATGAGCAGTTCTTC. Encoded protein: CATSDPAYNEQFF.

The chain links TRBV7-9 to TRBJ2-1; a possible D gene is TRBD2 (6 bases). The CDR3 contains 15 residues. The ends were cut back, 2 bases at V and 5 bases at J, with 13 bases in the middle. The germline V gene encodes CDR1 SEHNR and CDR2 FQNEAQ (reference sequence). In DNA, the CDR3 is TGTGCCAGCAGCTTACGGCCTAGCGCAGACAATGAGCAGTTCTTC. Its translation: CASSLRPSADNEQFF.

The chain has TRBV10-3 and TRBJ2-3; D gene uncertain. The CDR3 is 14 amino acids. Germline V CDR1 and CDR2: ENHRY, SYGVKD. Trimming took off 4 bases at V and 6 bases at J, with 14 bases between the two ends. Here the CDR3 DNA reads TGTGCCATCAGTGTCCTGAGCGCCGGGGATACGCAGTATTTT. Residues: CAISVLSAGDTQYF.

This chain joins TRBV7-9 and TRBJ2-1; D is tentatively TRBD1 or TRBD2 (5 bases each). CDR1 and CDR2 from the germline V gene are SEHNR and FQNEAQ (reference sequence). The CDR3 is 14 residues long. V was trimmed by 1 base and J by 8 bases, leaving 12 bases between them. The CDR3 loop is CASSLVRRGHEQFF. CDR3 in DNA: TGTGCCAGCAGCTTAGTCCGTCGGGGACATGAGCAGTTCTTC.

This chain uses TRBV21-1 with TRBJ2-3; TRBD2, the D gene given by the table, was not confirmed from the DNA. TRBV21-1 is a pseudogene locus. This CDR3 is 19 amino acids long. The CDR3 sequence: CASSKHPTRAELFTDTQYF. The CDR3, as DNA: TGTGCCAGCAGCAAACATCCGACTCGAGCGGAGTTATTCACAGATACGCAGTATTTT.

The V and J genes are TRBV14 and TRBJ2-5; possible D gene TRBD2, 5 bases. CDR1 SGHDN and CDR2 FVKESK come from the germline V gene. The CDR3 sequence is 16 residues long. Trimming pared 0 bases from V and 1 base from J, leaving 12 bases between. The DNA of the CDR3 is TGTGCCAGCAGCCAAGAGAGTGGAGGAGTCCAAGAGACCCAGTACTTC. It codes for CASSQESGGVQETQYF.

The CDR3 sequence is CASSHRTVIYSNQPQHF. The CDR3, as DNA: TGCGCCAGCAGCCATCGGACGGTAATTTATAGCAATCAGCCCCAGCATTTT. The chain carries TRBV4-1 and TRBJ1-5; no reliable D call. Germline loops: CDR1 MGHRA, CDR2 YSYEKL. V lost 3 bases and J lost 0, with 15 bases in between. The CDR3 spans 17 residues.

This clonotype was detected only a few times. The genes are TRBV7-9 and TRBJ1-2; D remains ambiguous. Deletions cut 1 base from V and 3 bases from J, with 3 bases between. This CDR3 is 12 amino acids long. Looked up from germline, CDR1 is SEHNR and CDR2 is FQNEAQ (reference sequence). CDR3 loop: CASSLDDYGYTF. CDR3 in DNA: TGTGCCAGCAGCTTAGATGACTATGGCTACACCTTC.

This clonotype came up a few times. V and J are TRBV15 and TRBJ2-4, with 7 nucleotides matching TRBD1. The trim removed 11 bases at V and 9 bases at J, leaving 13 bases unmatched. The CDR3 has 13 residues. Germline V CDR1 and CDR2: LNHNV, YYDKDF (reference sequence). DNA for the CDR3: TGTGCCCTTAACCGGGACAGTACTTCCATTCAGTACTTC. Translating it yields CALNRDSTSIQYF.